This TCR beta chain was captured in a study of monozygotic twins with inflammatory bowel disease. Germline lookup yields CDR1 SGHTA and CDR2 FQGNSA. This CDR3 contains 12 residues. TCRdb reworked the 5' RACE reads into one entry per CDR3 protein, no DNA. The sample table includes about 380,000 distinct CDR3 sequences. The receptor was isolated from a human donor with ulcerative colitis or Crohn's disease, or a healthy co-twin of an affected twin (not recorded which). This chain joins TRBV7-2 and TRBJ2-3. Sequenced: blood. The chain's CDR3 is CASSPFTDTQYF.